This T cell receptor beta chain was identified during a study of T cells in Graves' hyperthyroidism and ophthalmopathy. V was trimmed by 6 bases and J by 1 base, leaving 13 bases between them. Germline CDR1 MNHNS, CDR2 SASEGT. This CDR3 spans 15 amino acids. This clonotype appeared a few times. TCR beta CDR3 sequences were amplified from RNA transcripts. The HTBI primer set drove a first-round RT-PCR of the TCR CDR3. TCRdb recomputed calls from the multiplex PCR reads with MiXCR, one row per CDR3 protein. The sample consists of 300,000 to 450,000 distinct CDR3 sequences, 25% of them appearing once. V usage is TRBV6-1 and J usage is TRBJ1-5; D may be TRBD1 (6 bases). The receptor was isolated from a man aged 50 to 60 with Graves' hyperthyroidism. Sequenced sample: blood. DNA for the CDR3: TGTGCCAGCAGCCCCTGGACAGAAAGCAATCAGCCCCAGCATTTT. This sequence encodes CASSPWTESNQPQHF.